These T cell receptor beta chains were read from a single sample in a study of human T cells and chemical hapten exposure. TCRdb re-called the RACE reads with MiXCR, one entry per CDR3 protein. The sample shows some 110,000 distinct CDR3 sequences, approximately 10% of them seen only once. Source: whole blood, taken in connection with sensitization to the hapten diphenylcyclopropenone (DPC). These TCRs come from a woman aged 50 to 60 with alopecia areata. Some clones in this sample may be carry-over from other donors' samples. The CDR3 runs from the conserved cysteine through the conserved F or W. A D gene is named only where the DNA matches it firmly. Not every row has a clone size; where given, it reads once, few, many or a size class.

TRBD1,TRBV5-1,TRBJ1-2,many,CASSQDRGSYGYTF,TGCGCCAGCAGCCAGGACAGGGGAAGCTATGGCTACACCTTC
NA,TRBV28,TRBJ1-4,NA,CASSFGSYNEKLFF,TGTGCCAGCAGTTTTGGCAGCTACAATGAAAAACTGTTTTTT
NA,TRBV2,TRBJ1-1,NA,CASSVQGNEAFF,TGTGCCAGCAGCGTTCAGGGGAATGAAGCTTTCTTT
NA,TRBV9,TRBJ2-7,NA,CASSVTGTSDREQYF,TGTGCCAGCAGCGTAACCGGGACGTCAGACCGCGAGCAGTACTTC
TRBD1,TRBV6-6,TRBJ1-2,once,CASSYTGEGYTF,TGTGCCAGCAGTTACACAGGGGAAGGCTACACCTTC
NA,TRBV24-1,TRBJ2-6,NA,CATSDSGNVLTF,TGTGCCACCAGTGATTCGGGGAACGTCCTGACTTTC
NA,TRBV30,TRBJ2-7,many,CAWASDFSYEQYF,TGTGCCTGGGCTTCGGACTTCTCCTACGAGCAGTACTTC
NA,TRBV29-1,TRBJ2-7,many,CSVPGDGGRSYEQYF,TGCAGCGTCCCGGGGGACGGAGGGAGATCCTACGAGCAGTACTTC
TRBD1,TRBV7-9,TRBJ1-5,NA,CASSGDRESNQPQHF,TGTGCCAGCAGCGGAGACAGGGAAAGCAATCAGCCCCAGCATTTT
TRBD1,TRBV29-1,TRBJ2-7,many,CSVARGRDEQYF,TGCAGCGTTGCCAGGGGGAGAGACGAGCAGTACTTC
NA,TRBV18,TRBJ1-1,NA,CASSPDMGNTEAFF,TGTGCCAGCTCACCAGACATGGGAAACACTGAAGCTTTCTTT
TRBD2,TRBV20-1,TRBJ2-3,few,CSARPHRDYSYTDTQYF,TGCAGTGCTAGACCGCACCGGGACTACTCCTACACAGATACGCAGTATTTT
NA,TRBV7-9,TRBJ1-4,few,CASSPRTAVREKLFF,TGTGCCAGCAGCCCCCGGACAGCCGTAAGGGAAAAACTGTTTTTT
NA,TRBV20-1,TRBJ2-7,NA,CSARGEYEQYF,TGCAGTGCTAGAGGGGAGTACGAGCAGTACTTC
NA,TRBV10-3,TRBJ2-7,few,CAISESSVEQYF,TGTGCCATCAGTGAGTCGTCCGTCGAGCAGTACTTC
NA,TRBV29-1,TRBJ2-2,few,CSVGTGSTGELFF,TGCAGCGTGGGGACTGGCAGCACCGGGGAGCTGTTTTTT
TRBD1,TRBV7-2,TRBJ1-1,NA,CTSSRRDRAYTEAFF,TGTACCAGCAGCCGCCGGGACAGGGCTTACACTGAAGCTTTCTTT